This T cell receptor (beta chain) emerged from a study of shared clonotypes between healthy human individuals. Trimming took 7 bases from V and 5 from J; bases not matched to a gene: 7. Germline values: CDR1 SQVTM, CDR2 ANQGSEA. This CDR3 comprises 13 residues. Data came from immunoSEQ multiplex PCR; TCRdb stores just in-frame clones and leaves some out. The sample lists about 1 million clones, approximately 72% occurring once. Material: memory CD4+ T cells sorted from blood. Subset defined: CD45RA-negative fraction. The receptor was derived from a man younger than 30 in good health. The chain recombines TRBV29-1 with TRBJ2-1, with 8 bases matching TRBD2. The chain's CDR3 is CSAVPGGNNEQFF. The CDR3 DNA is TGCAGCGCCGTCCCGGGGGGGAACAATGAGCAGTTCTTC.